The sequence of this T cell receptor (beta chain) was determined in a study of T-cell memory formation after mild COVID-19. Germline CDR1 is SGDLS and CDR2 is YYNGEE. CDR3 size: 16 residues. Between the trimmed V and J ends, which lost 1 base and 0 bases, there was a span of 11 bases. This clonotype came up a few times. TCRdb fed the 5' RACE reads into MiXCR, producing one record per CDR3 protein. The data show almost 350,000 distinct CDR3 sequences, 20% to 25% seen once. The specimen sequenced was PBMCs or a T cell subset sorted from them (not recorded which). This chain joins TRBV9 and TRBJ1-3, with D possibly being TRBD1 (5 bases). The receptor comes from a young man who had mild COVID-19 (a few samples of this study predate the infection). Cell type and time point are not known. The CDR3 spells CASSVTGAYSGNTIYF. The CDR3, as DNA: TGTGCCAGCAGCGTAACCGGGGCCTACTCTGGAAACACCATATATTTT.